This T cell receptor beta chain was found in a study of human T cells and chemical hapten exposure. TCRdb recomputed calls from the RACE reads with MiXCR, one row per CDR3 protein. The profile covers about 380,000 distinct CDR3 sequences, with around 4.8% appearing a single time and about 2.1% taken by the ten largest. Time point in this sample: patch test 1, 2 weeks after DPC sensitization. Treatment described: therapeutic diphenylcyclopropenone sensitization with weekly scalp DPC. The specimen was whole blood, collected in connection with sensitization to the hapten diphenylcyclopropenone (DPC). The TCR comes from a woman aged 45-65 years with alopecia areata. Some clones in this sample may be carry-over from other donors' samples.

In DNA form, the CDR3 reads TGTGCCAGCAGCTCCCCGACTAGCGGGGGGGCTGAGAATGAGCAGTTCTTC. Its protein is CASSSPTSGGAENEQFF. The chain combines TRBV7-9 with TRBJ2-1; 14 nucleotides line up with TRBD2. Germline V gene sequence: CDR1 SEHNR, CDR2 FQNEAQ (reference sequence). J was trimmed by 7 bases and V by 4 bases; bases with no gene match: 9. The CDR3 is 17 amino acids.